Shown below are 25 T cell receptor beta chains from a single sample sequenced in a study of blood T cells in healthy people across ages. Together with a sample-barcoded 5' primer, a J-beta primer mix was included in a second PCR lasting about 6 to 11 cycles. TCRdb ran MiXCR on the 5' RACE reads and lists one entry per CDR3 protein. The sample yields almost 300,000 distinct CDR3 sequences, less than 30% seen once. The sequenced material came from blood. The receptors were sampled from a woman between 65 and 79 years old in good health.

This clonotype was detected once. The rearrangement links TRBV29-1 to TRBJ2-5; a weak D match, TRBD1 (8 bases). There are 19 residues in the CDR3. The germline V and J ends were trimmed by 4 bases and 3 bases, with 30 bases remaining between them. Germline values: CDR1 SQVTM, CDR2 ANQGSEA. CDR3 in amino acids: CSVAGGNAFTGGREETQYF. The CDR3 DNA is TGCAGCGTTGCAGGGGGCAATGCGTTCACGGGGGGCCGCGAAGAGACCCAGTACTTC.

In this sample, this clonotype turned up a few times. The chain recombines TRBV28 with TRBJ1-2; 9 nucleotides align to TRBD1. The CDR3 has 14 residues. Germline CDR1 MDHEN, CDR2 SYDVKM. Trimming cost V 4 bases and J 6 bases; bases outside gene matches: 6. CDR3 in DNA: TGTGCCAGCAGTTCTCCGGGACAGGGTAATGGCTACACCTTC. Translating gives CASSSPGQGNGYTF.

This clonotype has just a few counts. The chain couples TRBV15 to TRBJ1-2; D is unresolved. In germline, CDR1 is LNHNV, CDR2 YYDKDF (reference sequence). The CDR3 covers 14 residues. The V gene lost 0 bases and the J gene lost 5 bases, with 10 bases spanning the gap. The CDR3, as DNA: TGTGCCACCAGCAGAGATCAGAACAGTTATGGCTACACCTTC. Translating gives CATSRDQNSYGYTF.

V is TRBV27 and J is TRBJ2-2; 9 bases are a match to TRBD2. The V segment lost 10 bases and the J segment 5 bases; nucleotides outside the gene matches: 8. This CDR3 contains 14 residues. Germline V lookup: CDR1 MNHEY, CDR2 SMNVEV (reference sequence). This chain's CDR3 is CATWREGATGELFF. As DNA, the CDR3 is TGTGCCACCTGGCGGGAGGGGGCGACCGGGGAGCTGTTTTTT.

Many counts were recorded for this clonotype. The genes are TRBV20-1 and TRBJ2-4; D is undetermined. V was trimmed by 3 bases and J by 9 bases, leaving 12 bases between them. The CDR3 is 12 residues long. Germline assignment: CDR1 DFQATT and CDR2 SNEGSKA (reference sequence). CDR3 residues: CSASYSSGIQYF. The CDR3 bases are TGCAGTGCTAGCTACTCTTCGGGCATTCAGTACTTC.

This clonotype has more than one count but fewer than ten. The chain links TRBV5-1 to TRBJ2-5; TRBD2 agrees at 8 bases. Germline-derived CDR1 and CDR2 are SGHRS and YFSETQ. The V segment lost 2 bases and the J segment 1 base; nucleotides outside the gene matches: 7. The CDR3 loop spans 16 amino acids. The CDR3 coding sequence is TGCGCCAGCAGCTTTGGGACTAGAGGCGTCCAAGAGACCCAGTACTTC. This codes for CASSFGTRGVQETQYF.

This chain links TRBV20-1 with TRBJ2-1, with D perhaps TRBD1 or TRBD2 (5 bases each). This CDR3 has 12 amino acids. The ends were cut back, 6 bases at V and 6 bases at J, with 12 bases in the middle. Germline assignment: CDR1 DFQATT and CDR2 SNEGSKA (reference sequence). The CDR3 bases are TGCAGTGCCAGGGACGGAGGCAATGAGCAGTTCTTC. Translating gives CSARDGGNEQFF.

This clonotype was seen a handful of times. J is TRBJ2-4 and V is TRBV5-1; TRBD2 is a possible D gene (6 bases). V was shortened by 4 bases and J by 4 bases, with 18 bases between the two germline ends. Germline CDR1 SGHRS, CDR2 YFSETQ. The CDR3 loop spans 16 amino acids. CDR3 coding DNA: TGCGCCAGCAGCCGAGAGGGCGACGCGGGGAAAAACATTCAGTACTTC. As protein: CASSREGDAGKNIQYF.

This clonotype was counted a few times. V and J are TRBV29-1 and TRBJ1-5; TRBD1 agrees at 7 bases. This CDR3 has 12 residues. CDR1 is SQVTM, CDR2 ANQGSEA, per germline. V lost 7 bases, J lost 5 bases, and 5 bases stayed unmatched. CDR3 sequence (DNA): TGCAGCGCAAGAACAGGGGATCAGCCCCAGCATTTT. Its translation: CSARTGDQPQHF.

A few counts support this clonotype. The chain couples TRBV20-1 to TRBJ2-1; tentative D call: TRBD1 (6 bases). Germline V gene lookup returns CDR1 DFQATT and CDR2 SNEGSKA (reference sequence). This CDR3 is 14 amino acids long. V lost 6 bases and J lost 6, with 18 bases in between. The CDR3 nucleotides are TGCAGTGCCGAGGGGGAAAGCCCCTGCAATGAGCAGTTCTTC. This encodes CSAEGESPCNEQFF.

The chain is built from TRBV27 and TRBJ1-4; D is unclear. In germline, CDR1 is MNHEY, CDR2 SMNVEV (reference sequence). This CDR3 is built from 12 residues. V lost 6 bases and J 10 bases, leaving 12 bases between the germline ends. The CDR3 DNA sequence: TGTGCCAGCAGATCGATTGGCGGAAAACTGTTTTTT. Translating it yields CASRSIGGKLFF. The entire variable domain, with the rest obtained from reference TRBV27 and TRBJ1-4, is as follows: EAQVTQNPRYLITVTGKKLTVTCSQNMNHEYMSWYRQDPGLGLRQIYYSMNVEVTDKGDVPEGYKVSRKEKRNFPLILESPSPNQTSLYFCASRSIGGKLFFGSGTQLSVL.

This clonotype has more than one count but fewer than ten. The CDR3 region has the DNA TGTGCCAGCAGGAGAGATCATTCCGGGGAGCTGTTTTTT. Translating gives CASRRDHSGELFF. The chain combines TRBV12-3 or TRBV12-4 with TRBJ2-2, with D hard to call. V dropped 6 bases and J dropped 6 bases, with 11 bases sitting between them. The CDR3 spans 13 residues.

This clonotype occurred many times. This chain links TRBV14 with TRBJ2-6; D remains unclear. The V and J ends lost 0 bases and 0 bases respectively, with 6 bases between them. Looked up from germline, CDR1 is SGHDN and CDR2 is FVKESK. The CDR3 runs 16 residues. The CDR3 is CASSQDPFSGANVLTF. Written as DNA, the CDR3 is TGTGCCAGCAGCCAAGATCCGTTCTCTGGGGCCAACGTCCTGACTTTC.

This clonotype was seen a handful of times. The gene calls are TRBV28 and TRBJ2-3; 10 bases fit TRBD2. CDR1 MDHEN and CDR2 SYDVKM come from the germline V gene. V was pared by 2 bases and J by 5 bases, with 10 bases of the junction left unmatched. The CDR3 extends over 17 amino acids. The CDR3 is CASSLKSLAGVVDTQYF. CDR3 DNA sequence: TGTGCCAGCAGTTTAAAAAGCCTAGCGGGAGTCGTAGATACGCAGTATTTT.

This clonotype was detected a few times. The chain joins TRBV7-2 to TRBJ2-7, with 7 bases fitting TRBD2. V trimming: 5 bases; J trimming: 3 bases; junction bases outside the gene matches: 10. The germline V gene has CDR1 SGHTA and CDR2 FQGNSA. This CDR3 is 15 amino acids long. The CDR3 DNA sequence: TGTGCCAGCAGCGCACCCGGGACTACTTTCTACGAGCAGTACTTC. This gives the protein CASSAPGTTFYEQYF.

This clonotype was seen only a few times. The CDR3 here is CASRPSDSRDSPLHF. DNA of the CDR3: TGTGCCAGCAGACCCTCCGACAGTAGGGACTCACCCCTCCACTTT. The gene calls are TRBV12-3 or TRBV12-4 and TRBJ1-6; tentative D call: TRBD1 (5 bases). This CDR3 has 15 residues. Trimming shortened V by 6 bases and J by 10 bases, and 19 bases separated the two germline ends.

This clonotype has a handful of counts. The rearrangement joins TRBV12-5 to TRBJ2-2; D gene uncertain. This CDR3 has 15 amino acids. Trimming took off 5 bases at V and 5 bases at J, with 15 bases between the two ends. The germline V gene encodes CDR1 LGHNT and CDR2 FRNRAP. The CDR3 nucleotides are TGTGCTAGTGGTCCAAACACCCTCGGGACCGGGGAGCTGTTTTTT. It encodes CASGPNTLGTGELFF. The full variable domain, rest sourced from reference TRBV12-5 and TRBJ2-2, is DARVTQTPRHKVTEMGQEVTMRCQPILGHNTVFWYRQTMMQGLELLAYFRNRAPLDDSGMPKDRFSAEMPDATLATLKIQPSEPRDSAVYFCASGPNTLGTGELFFGEGSRLTVL.

The gene calls are TRBV28 and TRBJ2-4, with D unresolved. The V gene lost 11 bases and the J gene lost 0 bases, with 14 bases spanning the gap. Germline V CDR1 and CDR2: MDHEN, SYDVKM. This CDR3 region has 14 residues. The CDR3 is CAGTLQLAKNIQYF. In nucleotides, the CDR3 is TGTGCCGGTACCTTACAACTAGCCAAAAACATTCAGTACTTC.

This clonotype has just one count. The chain joins TRBV20-1 to TRBJ1-4; D is unresolved. Germline V CDR1 and CDR2: DFQATT, SNEGSKA (reference sequence). The ends were cut back, 1 base at V and 15 bases at J, with 21 bases in the middle. This CDR3 spans 14 amino acids. CDR3 region: CSARAPGRDLVMFF. CDR3 nucleotides: TGCAGTGCTAGAGCGCCAGGCCGAGATTTGGTGATGTTTTTT.

This clonotype was recorded once. At one end, the junction sequence differs from germline, possibly due to a read error. V gene TRBV9 combines with J gene TRBJ2-5; D assignment may be TRBD1 or TRBD2 (5 bases each). This CDR3 contains 16 residues. CDR1 is SGDLS and CDR2 is YYNGEE in the germline V gene. CDR3 sequence reads: CANSVDPAQRTREQCF. The CDR3 nucleotides read TGTGCCAACAGCGTAGATCCGGCACAGAGGACAAGGGAGCAGTGCTTC.

This clonotype was detected a few times. This chain joins TRBV28 and TRBJ1-5, with a tentative D call TRBD1 (5 bases). Trimming stripped 3 bases from V and 4 bases from J, with 7 bases between. The CDR3 runs to 13 residues. CDR1 and CDR2 (germline): MDHEN, SYDVKM. DNA of the CDR3: TGTGCCAGCAGTTTTGCAGGGAATCAGCCCCAGCATTTT. Translating it yields CASSFAGNQPQHF.

The gene calls are TRBV18 and TRBJ2-1; unclear D gene. V lost 2 bases and J 9 bases, leaving 8 bases between the germline ends. The CDR3 sequence is 12 residues long. Germline V gene data show CDR1 as KGHSH and CDR2 as LQKENI. CDR3 nucleotides: TGTGCCAGCTCACCAATGAGCGTTGAGCAGTTCTTC. The encoded protein is CASSPMSVEQFF.

In this sample, this clonotype turned up a few times. J is TRBJ1-2 and V is TRBV5-1; 10 nucleotides align to TRBD1. CDR1 SGHRS and CDR2 YFSETQ come from the germline V gene. The CDR3 covers 16 residues. Trimming cost V 5 bases and J 0 bases; bases outside gene matches: 7. The chain's CDR3 is CASRVTGGVSNYGYTF. The CDR3 DNA is TGCGCCAGCAGAGTGACAGGGGGCGTCTCTAACTATGGCTACACCTTC.

This clonotype was counted only a few times. The chain links TRBV28 to TRBJ2-6; D perhaps matches TRBD2 (5 bases). The V gene's germline CDR1 is MDHEN and CDR2 SYDVKM. The CDR3 loop spans 16 amino acids. V was trimmed by 2 bases and J by 0 bases, leaving 8 bases between them. CDR3 in amino acids: CASSLERRSGANVLTF. CDR3 bases: TGTGCCAGCAGTTTAGAGCGGCGCTCTGGGGCCAACGTCCTGACTTTC.

CDR3 sequence: CASSLYQGPYTEAFF. CDR3 sequence (DNA): TGTGCCAGCAGTTTATATCAGGGTCCTTACACTGAAGCTTTCTTT. The genes are TRBV28 and TRBJ1-1, with D perhaps TRBD1 (5 bases). The CDR3 has 15 amino acids. Trimming removed 1 base from V and 3 bases from J, with 12 bases in between. Germline loops: CDR1 MDHEN, CDR2 SYDVKM.